This is a list of T cell receptor beta chains from one sample in a study of CD8+CD57+ T cells in acquired aplastic anemia. TCRdb reprocessed the reads with MiXCR, giving one entry per CDR3 protein. The sample carries under 350,000 distinct CDR3 sequences, about three fifths recorded once. Sequenced sample: sorted CD4+, CD8+, or CD8+CD57+ T cells (not recorded which) from PBMCs. The receptor set was obtained from a human donor with aplastic anemia. Both conserved end residues are part of each CDR3. A D gene is named only where the DNA matches it firmly. Size tells how often a clone was seen (once, few, many) or the class of an expanded clone, and some rows leave it out.

d_gene	j_gene	abundance	v_gene	CDR3aa	CDR3nt
-	TRBJ1-1	-	TRBV5-4	CASSLGFTLNTEAFF	TGTGCCAGCAGCTTGGGATTTACTTTGAACACTGAAGCTTTCTTT
TRBD2	TRBJ2-1	-	TRBV24-1	CATSDQHSGRAGNEQFF	TGTGCCACCAGTGACCAACATAGCGGGAGGGCCGGGAATGAGCAGTTCTTC
TRBD1	TRBJ1-6	-	TRBV4-1	CASSQQQGTNSPLHF	TGCGCCAGCAGCCAACAACAGGGGACTAATTCACCCCTCCACTTT
-	TRBJ2-1	-	TRBV24-1	CATSDLSGDSYNEQFF	TGTGCCACCAGTGATTTGTCGGGAGACTCCTACAATGAGCAGTTCTTC
-	TRBJ1-1	once	TRBV10-3	CAISDRIPEAFF	TGTGCCATCAGTGACCGTATCCCTGAAGCTTTCTTT
-	TRBJ1-2	-	TRBV7-9	CASSLGSPVYGYTF	TGTGCCAGCAGCTTAGGGAGTCCGGTCTATGGCTACACCTTC
-	TRBJ1-4	-	TRBV10-3	CAISEATNEKLFF	TGTGCCATCAGTGAAGCAACTAATGAAAAACTGTTTTTT
TRBD2	TRBJ2-7	-	TRBV13	CASSSRRRGGEYEQYF	TGTGCCAGCAGCTCTCGCCGGCGGGGGGGAGAGTACGAGCAGTACTTC
TRBD1	TRBJ2-6	many	TRBV5-6	CASSMNGQGVRGANVLTF	TGTGCCAGCAGCATGAACGGGCAGGGGGTGCGAGGGGCCAACGTCCTGACTTTC
-	TRBJ1-4	-	TRBV2	CARDGGTTNEKLFF	TGTGCTAGAGACGGGGGGACAACTAATGAAAAACTGTTTTTT
-	TRBJ1-6	-	TRBV12-3/TRBV12-4	CASSPTGNTSPLHF	TGTGCCAGCAGCCCCACAGGGAATACTTCACCCCTCCACTTT
TRBD2	TRBJ2-5	many	TRBV20-1	CSASPPWGGETQYF	TGCAGTGCTAGCCCACCGTGGGGGGGAGAGACCCAGTACTTC
-	TRBJ2-7	-	TRBV14	CASSQTGTEQYF	TGTGCCAGCAGCCAGACAGGCACCGAGCAGTACTTC
-	TRBJ1-1	many	TRBV6-5	CASIKGTLGNTEAFF	TGTGCCAGCATCAAGGGGACCCTAGGGAACACTGAAGCTTTCTTT
TRBD2	TRBJ2-5	many	TRBV30	CAWSVRLAGGAETQYF	TGTGCCTGGAGTGTACGGCTAGCGGGAGGAGCAGAGACCCAGTACTTC
-	TRBJ2-2	many	TRBV6-2/TRBV6-3	CASNRDPGLLTGELFF	TGTGCCAGCAACCGGGACCCCGGACTCCTCACCGGGGAGCTGTTTTTT
-	TRBJ2-5	-	TRBV29-1	CSVEWGRGGETQYF	TGCAGCGTTGAGTGGGGGCGGGGTGGGGAGACCCAGTACTTC
TRBD1	TRBJ1-2	-	TRBV5-1	CASSLDIGTGGGYTF	TGCGCCAGCAGCTTGGATATTGGGACAGGGGGTGGCTACACCTTC
TRBD1	TRBJ2-7	-	TRBV15	CATSPPRDRSYEQYF	TGTGCCACCAGTCCCCCCCGGGACAGGTCCTACGAGCAGTACTTC
-	TRBJ1-1	-	TRBV7-2	CASSSGVSTVVAFF	TGTGCCAGCAGCTCAGGGGTGTCAACGGTGGTGGCTTTCTTT
TRBD1	TRBJ1-1	-	TRBV19	CASSWDRVAEAFF	TGTGCCAGTAGTTGGGACAGGGTAGCTGAAGCTTTCTTT
-	TRBJ2-3	many	TRBV20-1	CSARDHPAQYF	TGCAGTGCTAGAGATCACCCAGCGCAGTATTTT
-	TRBJ1-1	many	TRBV20-1	CSARPGSRRPEAFF	TGCAGTGCTAGACCGGGATCCCGTCGGCCTGAAGCTTTCTTT
-	TRBJ1-3	many	TRBV29-1	CSVEQGAGNTIYF	TGCAGCGTTGAACAGGGAGCTGGAAACACCATATATTTT
-	TRBJ1-2	many	TRBV11-2	CASSLGRPGEYGYTF	TGTGCCAGCAGCTTAGGACGGCCTGGGGAGTATGGCTACACCTTC
-	TRBJ1-3	once	TRBV5-5	CASSPVPDSGNTIYF	TGTGCCAGCAGCCCCGTTCCCGACTCTGGAAACACCATATATTTT
-	TRBJ2-2	few	TRBV5-4	CASSPGGTGELFF	TGTGCCAGCAGCCCCGGGGGCACCGGGGAGCTGTTTTTT
TRBD2	TRBJ2-3	once	TRBV29-1	CSIPGLAGVGTDTQYF	TGCAGCATACCGGGACTAGCGGGGGTAGGCACAGATACGCAGTATTTT
-	TRBJ1-6	-	TRBV25-1	CATGRGATNSPLHF	TGTGCCACCGGAAGGGGGGCTACCAATTCACCCCTCCACTTT
-	TRBJ1-5	many	TRBV24-1	CATSDYRVDQPQHF	TGTGCCACCAGTGATTACAGGGTCGATCAGCCCCAGCATTTT
-	TRBJ2-5	once	TRBV5-1	CASSLAVGGETQYF	TGCGCCAGCAGCTTGGCCGTGGGGGGAGAGACCCAGTACTTC
TRBD2	TRBJ2-1	-	TRBV7-2	CASSQGLAGGNEQFF	TGTGCCAGCAGCCAGGGACTAGCGGGGGGCAATGAGCAGTTCTTC
TRBD2	TRBJ2-1	many	TRBV7-3	CASSSGLAGGNEQFF	TGTGCCAGCAGCTCCGGTCTAGCGGGAGGTAATGAGCAGTTCTTC
-	TRBJ1-1	-	TRBV7-3	CASSFGISGGMAFF	TGTGCCAGCAGCTTTGGGATAAGCGGGGGAATGGCTTTCTTT
-	TRBJ2-3	-	TRBV7-2	CASSFNWGTDTQYF	TGTGCCAGCAGCTTCAATTGGGGCACAGATACGCAGTATTTT
-	TRBJ2-3	many	TRBV20-1	CSALIGGGTDTQYF	TGCAGTGCTCTCATTGGCGGGGGCACAGATACGCAGTATTTT
-	TRBJ2-7	-	TRBV19	CASSIGLAREQYF	TGTGCCAGTAGTATCGGGTTGGCACGCGAGCAGTACTTC
TRBD1	TRBJ2-7	many	TRBV6-6	CASSPGTGVKIGYEQYF	TGTGCCAGCAGTCCCGGGACAGGGGTAAAAATCGGGTACGAGCAGTACTTC
TRBD2	TRBJ2-3	few	TRBV29-1	CSVDVTSPIPPTDTQYF	TGCAGCGTTGATGTGACTAGCCCCATCCCACCCACAGATACGCAGTATTTT
-	TRBJ1-2	-	TRBV24-1	CATSDPMTANYGYTF	TGTGCCACCAGTGATCCGATGACAGCGAACTATGGCTACACCTTC
TRBD2	TRBJ2-7	-	TRBV19	CASSSRTSGNYEQYF	TGTGCCAGTAGTTCCAGGACTAGCGGCAACTACGAGCAGTACTTC
-	TRBJ1-1	-	TRBV5-1	CASSQALGYTEAFF	TGCGCCAGCAGTCAGGCTCTAGGGTACACTGAAGCTTTCTTT
-	TRBJ1-1	many	TRBV20-1	CSARRSGFPEAFF	TGCAGTGCTAGAAGGTCAGGGTTCCCTGAAGCTTTCTTT
TRBD1	TRBJ1-2	-	TRBV25-1	CASSETRGRPYGYTF	TGTGCCAGCAGTGAAACCAGGGGGAGACCTTATGGCTACACCTTC
TRBD1	TRBJ2-7	-	TRBV19	CASTTGVWTYEQYF	TGTGCCAGTACCACAGGGGTTTGGACCTACGAGCAGTACTTC
-	TRBJ1-1	once	TRBV7-2	CASTHGYSSNTEAFF	TGTGCCAGCACTCATGGATACAGTTCGAACACTGAAGCTTTCTTT
-	TRBJ2-3	many	TRBV29-1	CSVAPSGRSTDTQYF	TGCAGCGTTGCCCCCAGTGGGAGGAGCACAGATACGCAGTATTTT
TRBD2	TRBJ2-7	-	TRBV7-9	CASSLAREGKELNEQYF	TGTGCCAGCAGCTTAGCCAGGGAGGGTAAAGAACTGAACGAGCAGTACTTC
TRBD1	TRBJ2-7	once	TRBV19	CASSIGTGEWDEQYF	TGTGCCAGTAGTATTGGGACAGGGGAGTGGGACGAGCAGTACTTC
TRBD2	TRBJ2-1	-	TRBV29-1	CSVVRASGRNEQFF	TGCAGCGTTGTTAGGGCTAGCGGGAGGAATGAGCAGTTCTTC
-	TRBJ2-7	-	TRBV2	CASKNEADSSYEQYF	TGTGCCAGCAAAAATGAGGCCGATAGCTCCTACGAGCAGTACTTC